These 28 T cell receptor beta chains were sequenced from one sample in a study of neoadjuvant nivolumab and ipilimumab in lung cancer. Sequencing used immunoSEQ multiplex PCR; TCRdb keeps in-frame clones, though not all of them. The sample records over 25,000 clones, 75% to 85% being singletons. This sample comprised tumor tissue, obtained after neoadjuvant nivolumab, alone or with ipilimumab, at or shortly before surgery. These receptors originate from an adult with non-small cell lung cancer.

This sequence joins TRBV5-1 and TRBJ1-4, with D perhaps matching TRBD1 (5 bases). Germline V CDR1 and CDR2: SGHRS, YFSETQ. The CDR3 extends over 16 amino acids. Trimming pared 4 bases from V and 0 bases from J, leaving 13 bases between. DNA for the CDR3: TGCGCCAGCAGCGGAGGGACTTACCCAACTAATGAAAAACTGTTTTTT. It is translated as CASSGGTYPTNEKLFF.

J is TRBJ2-7 and V is TRBV6-5; 7 nucleotides line up with TRBD1. The CDR3 is made up of 14 amino acids. Germline CDR1 is MNHEY and CDR2 is SVGAGI. With 6 bases clipped from V and 3 bases from J, the junction kept 8 bases outside the gene matches. The CDR3 nucleotides are TGTGCCAGCAGCCGTCGACAGGGCGGCTACGAGCAGTACTTC. Translating gives CASSRRQGGYEQYF.

The chain uses TRBV14 and TRBJ2-1; no clear D gene. The CDR3 sequence is 12 residues long. Germline V gene sequence: CDR1 SGHDN, CDR2 FVKESK. The ends were cut back, 4 bases at V and 9 bases at J, with 10 bases in the middle. The CDR3 region has the DNA TGTGCCAGCAGCCGGAGAAGGAGTGAGCAGTTCTTC. Translation: CASSRRRSEQFF.

The count of this clone is one. The J gene is TRBJ1-5, the V gene TRBV30; weak D call: TRBD1 (5 bases). The CDR3 consists of 13 residues. Germline V gives CDR1 GTSNPN, CDR2 SVGIG (reference sequence). V dropped 6 bases and J dropped 4 bases, with 13 bases sitting between them. CDR3 DNA: TGTGCCTGCCCGGGACTGCATAATCAGCCCCAGCATTTT. This gives the protein CACPGLHNQPQHF.

On this clone: The junction and the germline gene differ at one end; a read error may be behind it. This sequence joins TRBV2 and TRBJ2-1, with 10 bases fitting TRBD1. The length of the CDR3 is 12 residues. Germline-derived CDR1 and CDR2 are SNHLY and FYNNEI. CDR3 nucleotides: TGTGCCAGCAGTTCCGGGACAGGGGTCGGGCTCTTC. This gives the protein CASSSGTGVGLF.

This clone came up once. This sequence joins TRBV4-1 and TRBJ2-7; 11 nucleotides line up with TRBD1. Trimming removed 3 bases from V and 2 bases from J; junction bases left unmatched: 6. The CDR3 is 16 amino acids. From germline, CDR1 is MGHRA and CDR2 YSYEKL. CDR3 sequence reads: CASSQRGQGEAYEQYF. The CDR3 coding sequence is TGCGCCAGCAGCCAGAGGGGACAGGGGGAGGCCTACGAGCAGTACTTC.

This rearrangement joins TRBV28 to TRBJ1-2, with D uncertain. Trimming stripped 1 base from V and 6 bases from J, with 12 bases between. This CDR3 region has 14 residues. From germline, CDR1 is MDHEN and CDR2 SYDVKM. The CDR3 loop reads CASSLLRRTNGYTF. CDR3 bases: TGTGCCAGCAGTTTATTACGCAGGACGAATGGCTACACCTTC.

The rearrangement links TRBV15 to TRBJ2-6; D tentatively fits TRBD1 or TRBD2 (5 bases each). Per germline, CDR1 LNHNV and CDR2 YYDKDF (reference sequence). V shed 7 bases and J shed 0 bases, with 10 bases lying between them. This CDR3 region has 15 residues. CDR3 sequence reads: CATNPGPSGANVLTF. For the CDR3, the DNA is TGTGCCACCAACCCGGGACCCTCTGGGGCCAACGTCCTGACTTTC.

The chain employs TRBV6-5 and TRBJ1-4; TRBD1 agrees at 9 bases. CDR1 MNHEY and CDR2 SVGAGI come from the germline V gene. The ends lost 8 bases at V and 5 bases at J; junction bases unmatched: 6. This CDR3 spans 14 amino acids. The CDR3 reads CASGRDRDNEKLFF. The CDR3 nucleotides read TGTGCCAGCGGACGGGACAGGGACAATGAAAAACTGTTTTTT.

The chain has TRBV6-6 and TRBJ1-5, with no clear D. Germline CDR1 and CDR2: MNHNY and SVGAGI (reference sequence). V lost 5 bases, J lost 2 bases, and 10 bases lay in between. The CDR3 contains 14 residues. The CDR3 DNA is TGTGCCAGCAGTCTCCCCACCGGCAATCAGCCCCAGCATTTT. This gives the protein CASSLPTGNQPQHF.

V is TRBV27 and J is TRBJ1-1, with 9 nucleotides matching TRBD1. Germline CDR1 MNHEY, CDR2 SMNVEV (reference sequence). V lost 6 bases and J lost 5; bases outside the gene matches: 10. The CDR3 is made up of 15 amino acids. The CDR3 region has the DNA TGTGCCAGCAGATCCGCCGGACAGGGGAGAACTGAAGCTTTCTTT. It is translated as CASRSAGQGRTEAFF.

The chain links TRBV7-9 to TRBJ1-3; 7 bases map to TRBD1. The CDR3 covers 15 residues. CDR1 and CDR2 from the germline V gene are SEHNR and FQNEAQ (reference sequence). V lost 5 bases, J lost 8 bases, and 12 bases stayed unmatched. The CDR3 DNA is TGTGCCAGCAGCCGTCGGACAGGCCCGGAGGACACCATATATTTT. Protein product: CASSRRTGPEDTIYF.

The chain has TRBV6-5 and TRBJ2-7, with 7 positions matching TRBD1. CDR3 size: 14 residues. CDR1 MNHEY and CDR2 SVGAGI come from the germline V gene. V lost 5 bases to trimming and J lost 5 bases; unmatched junction nucleotides: 9. CDR3 nucleotide sequence: TGTGCCAGCAGTCAACAGACAGGGAAGGACGAGCAGTACTTC. Its protein is CASSQQTGKDEQYF.

This chain joins TRBV7-2 and TRBJ2-5, with 8 bases lining up with TRBD2. Trimming cost V 2 bases and J 2 bases; bases outside gene matches: 4. This CDR3 is built from 15 residues. Germline V CDR1 and CDR2: SGHTA, FQGNSA. CDR3 sequence: CASSLTGGNQETQYF. In nucleotides, the CDR3 is TGTGCCAGCAGCTTAACGGGGGGGAATCAAGAGACCCAGTACTTC.

The chain employs TRBV4-1 and TRBJ1-5, with a possible D match to TRBD1 (5 bases). The CDR3 loop spans 17 amino acids. V gave up 4 bases and J gave up 0 bases, with 16 bases separating them. Germline V gene data show CDR1 as MGHRA and CDR2 as YSYEKL. CDR3 in DNA: TGCGCCAGCAGCCGCGGTCAGGGTCCAGATAGCAATCAGCCCCAGCATTTT. Protein: CASSRGQGPDSNQPQHF.

The sample holds one count of this clone. The J gene is TRBJ2-7, the V gene TRBV13; 7 nucleotides line up with TRBD1. The trim removed 1 base at V and 4 bases at J, leaving 4 bases unmatched. CDR1 and CDR2 (germline): PRHDT, FYEKMQ (reference sequence). This CDR3 comprises 14 residues. CDR3 loop: CASSLDGTVYEQYF. CDR3 DNA sequence: TGTGCCAGCAGCTTAGACGGGACAGTGTACGAGCAGTACTTC.

V is TRBV18 and J is TRBJ1-1, with D hard to call. The CDR3 totals 15 residues. Between the trimmed V and J ends, which lost 2 bases and 1 base, there was a span of 11 bases. Per the germline V gene, CDR1 is KGHSH and CDR2 is LQKENI. The CDR3 spells CASSPWVMGNTEAFF. Here the CDR3 DNA reads TGTGCCAGCTCACCATGGGTGATGGGGAACACTGAAGCTTTCTTT.

The chain couples TRBV11-3 to TRBJ2-1; tentatively, D is TRBD2 (5 bases). This CDR3 is 15 amino acids long. Germline assignment: CDR1 SGHNT and CDR2 YENEEA. V was cut by 8 bases and J by 1 base, with 15 bases left in between. CDR3 residues: CASSQEGASYNEQFF. The CDR3, as DNA: TGTGCCAGCTCTCAAGAGGGAGCGTCCTACAATGAGCAGTTCTTC.

The V and J genes are TRBV7-2 and TRBJ2-1; D may match TRBD1 or TRBD2 (5 bases each). Trimming shortened V by 7 bases and J by 6 bases, and 13 bases separated the two germline ends. Germline CDR1 is SGHTA and CDR2 is FQGNSA. CDR3 length equals 13 residues. CDR3 in amino acids: CASTIYGGNEQFF. DNA of the CDR3: TGTGCCAGCACCATTTATGGGGGCAATGAGCAGTTCTTC.

The chain recombines TRBV10-3 with TRBJ2-1, with TRBD2 identical over 10 bases. The V gene's germline CDR1 is ENHRY and CDR2 SYGVKD. The CDR3 contains 18 residues. With V trimmed by 7 bases and J by 0 bases, 12 bases remained unmatched. The CDR3 nucleotides are TGTGCCATCAACCCTCGAGCGGGAGGGCTCAGCTCCTACAATGAGCAGTTCTTC. Its translation is CAINPRAGGLSSYNEQFF.

The V call is TRBV5-1, the J call TRBJ2-3, with D possibly matching TRBD1 (6 bases). Trimming left V 2 bases short and J 0 bases short, with 13 bases between. Germline CDR1 SGHRS, CDR2 YFSETQ. The CDR3 runs 16 residues. This CDR3 is CASSFRQAASTDTQYF. CDR3 bases: TGCGCCAGCAGCTTTAGACAGGCTGCTAGCACAGATACGCAGTATTTT.

The chain employs TRBV4-2 and TRBJ2-2; 10 nucleotides match TRBD2. The CDR3 runs to 16 residues. V shed 0 bases, J shed 4 bases, and the junction held 2 bases outside the gene matches. Germline CDR1 and CDR2: LGHNA and YNFKEQ. CDR3 amino acids: CASSQETSGVTGELFF. CDR3 in DNA: TGTGCCAGCAGCCAAGAAACTAGCGGGGTCACCGGGGAGCTGTTTTTT.

The genes are TRBV9 and TRBJ2-1; a possible D gene is TRBD2 (5 bases). The length of the CDR3 is 15 residues. Germline CDR1 SGDLS, CDR2 YYNGEE. The V end was cut by 4 bases, the J end by 7 bases, with 18 bases between. This CDR3 is CASSPSGFVSNEQFF. The CDR3, as DNA: TGTGCCAGCAGCCCCTCGGGGTTTGTAAGTAATGAGCAGTTCTTC.

To note about this clone: Distinct nucleotide sequences in the sample also encode this CDR3. The chain uses TRBV30 and TRBJ2-3; 8 positions match TRBD1. The J segment lost 2 bases and the V segment lost 0 bases, leaving 7 bases of the junction unmatched. The germline gives CDR1 GTSNPN, CDR2 SVGIG (reference sequence). This CDR3 has 16 amino acids. In DNA form, the CDR3 reads TGTGCCTGGAGTGTAGTTGGGACAGGAGCCACAGATACGCAGTATTTT. Translating it yields CAWSVVGTGATDTQYF.

The V gene is TRBV7-2, the J gene TRBJ2-1, with 10 bases lining up with TRBD2. The CDR3 runs 15 residues. From germline, CDR1 is SGHTA and CDR2 FQGNSA. V lost 5 bases to trimming and J lost 4 bases; unmatched junction nucleotides: 5. CDR3 in DNA: TGTGCCAGCAGCCAGCGGGGGGGCCGGTACAATGAGCAGTTCTTC. This gives the protein CASSQRGGRYNEQFF.

The chain couples TRBV6-5 to TRBJ2-7; D possibly corresponds to TRBD1 (6 bases). Germline V gives CDR1 MNHEY, CDR2 SVGAGI. The CDR3 extends over 14 amino acids. Trimming shortened V by 3 bases and J by 9 bases, and 18 bases separated the two germline ends. CDR3 nucleotide sequence: TGTGCCAGCAGTTATGGGGCAGGGGATGGTGGGCAGTACTTC. This translates into CASSYGAGDGGQYF.

The genes are TRBV6-6 and TRBJ2-5; 8 bases line up with TRBD1. Per germline, CDR1 MNHNY and CDR2 SVGAGI (reference sequence). Trimming cost V 5 bases and J 2 bases; bases outside gene matches: 7. The CDR3 totals 15 residues. The CDR3 sequence is CASSPGQVKQETQYF. For the CDR3, the DNA is TGTGCCAGCAGTCCGGGACAGGTAAAACAAGAGACCCAGTACTTC.

The DNA of the CDR3 is TGTGCCAGCAGTTACTCTAGGGACGCTCCGGGAGAGCAGTACTTC. Its protein product is CASSYSRDAPGEQYF. This chain joins TRBV6-5 and TRBJ2-7; D may be TRBD1 or TRBD2 (5 bases each). The CDR3 covers 15 residues. The V end lost 0 bases, the J end lost 7 bases, and 16 bases lay between the germline ends. Germline V CDR1 and CDR2: MNHEY, SVGAGI.